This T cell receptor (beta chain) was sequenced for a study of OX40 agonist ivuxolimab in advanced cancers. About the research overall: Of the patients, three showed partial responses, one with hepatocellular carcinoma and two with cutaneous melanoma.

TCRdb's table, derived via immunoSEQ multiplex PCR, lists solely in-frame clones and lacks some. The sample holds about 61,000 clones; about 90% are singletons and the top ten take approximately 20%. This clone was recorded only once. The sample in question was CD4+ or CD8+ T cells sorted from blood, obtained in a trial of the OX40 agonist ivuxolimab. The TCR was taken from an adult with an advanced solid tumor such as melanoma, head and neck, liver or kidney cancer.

The CDR3 coding sequence is TGTGCCAGCAGCGCGGACCGAAAGATTGAAGCTTTCTTT. The encoded protein is CASSADRKIEAFF. The rearrangement joins TRBV5-5 to TRBJ1-1; D remains unclear. The V and J ends lost 4 bases and 7 bases respectively, with 14 bases between them. Germline loops: CDR1 SGHKS, CDR2 YYEKEE (reference sequence). This CDR3 has 13 residues.